This T cell receptor (beta chain) appears in the sequencing data of a study of T cell responses to AZD1222 COVID-19 vaccine. A note on this clone: Its antigen is not identified.

Recipients boosted at about 4 weeks or about 12 weeks are pooled. Study-level findings and limits: CD4 TCRs associated with vaccination spanned spike, dominating at 160-218 and 743-854. Increased Spike-specific TCR breadth and depth were observed after two AZD1222 doses. Clonal diversity was possibly underestimated, and the donors were mostly white British, with more females.

Deletions cut 2 bases from V and 5 bases from J, with 13 bases between. Germline V CDR1 and CDR2: SGHNT, YYREEE (reference sequence). CDR3 size: 15 residues. This table comes from immunoSEQ multiplex PCR, and its TCRdb copy is limited to in-frame clones, with some not included. The table lists some 130,000 clones, roughly 93% of them singletons, with approximately 1.1% in the top ten. This chain connects TRBV5-4 to TRBJ1-4, with D possibly matching TRBD1 (6 bases). This material consisted of peripheral blood, taken 28 days after the second AZD1222 dose. The sequence derives from an adult who received the AZD1222 COVID-19 vaccine. CDR3: CASSFQGQRNEKLFF. Here the CDR3 DNA reads TGTGCCAGCAGCTTCCAAGGACAGAGGAATGAAAAACTGTTTTTT.